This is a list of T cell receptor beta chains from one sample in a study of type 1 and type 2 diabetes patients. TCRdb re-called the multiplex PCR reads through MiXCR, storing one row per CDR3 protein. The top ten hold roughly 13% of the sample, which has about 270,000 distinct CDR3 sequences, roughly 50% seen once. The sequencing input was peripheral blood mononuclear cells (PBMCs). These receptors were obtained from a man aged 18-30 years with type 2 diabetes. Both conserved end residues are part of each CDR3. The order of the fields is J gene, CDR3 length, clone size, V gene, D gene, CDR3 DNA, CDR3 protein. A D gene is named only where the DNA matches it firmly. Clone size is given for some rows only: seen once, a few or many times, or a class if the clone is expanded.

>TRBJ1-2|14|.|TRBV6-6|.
TGTGCCAGCAGTCGCCCCCAGACAGGACATGGCTACACCTTC
CASSRPQTGHGYTF
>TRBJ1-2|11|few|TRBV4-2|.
TGTGCCAGCAGCCAAGGGGCTGGCTACACCTTT
CASSQGAGYTF
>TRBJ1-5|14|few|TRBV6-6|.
TGTGCCAGCACCGCGACACTTAGCAATCAGCCCCAGCATTTT
CASTATLSNQPQHF
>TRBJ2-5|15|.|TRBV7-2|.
TGTGCCAGCAGCCCCCGGGCGTGGGGCGGGGAGACCCAGTACTTC
CASSPRAWGGETQYF
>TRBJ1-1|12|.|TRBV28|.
TGTGCCAGCATCAGGGTCGACACTGAAGCTTTCTTT
CASIRVDTEAFF
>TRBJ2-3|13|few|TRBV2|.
TGTGCCGGCAGTCTCGAGGCGGCAGATACGCAGTATTTT
CAGSLEAADTQYF
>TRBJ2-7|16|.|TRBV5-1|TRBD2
TGCGCCAGCAGCTTGGGGTCGGGGGGTCGCTCCTACGAGCAGTACTTC
CASSLGSGGRSYEQYF
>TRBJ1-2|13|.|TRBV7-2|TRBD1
TGTGCCAGCAGCTTTCGACAGGGTGATGGCTACACCTTC
CASSFRQGDGYTF
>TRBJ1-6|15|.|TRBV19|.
TGTGCCAGTAGCGATCCGGGACACTATAATTCACCCCTCCACTTT
CASSDPGHYNSPLHF
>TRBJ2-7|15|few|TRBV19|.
TGTGCCAGTAGTATTGGGACGGGATGGATTTACGAGCAGTACTTC
CASSIGTGWIYEQYF
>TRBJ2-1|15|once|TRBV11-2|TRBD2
TGTGCCAGCAGCTCACGGACTAGCCGTACGAATGAGCAGTCCTTC
CASSSRTSRTNEQSF
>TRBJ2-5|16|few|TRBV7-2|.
TGTGCCAGCAGCTTAAGGGTATCGGGGGTCGGGGAGACCCAGTACTTC
CASSLRVSGVGETQYF
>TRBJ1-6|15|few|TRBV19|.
TGTGCCAGTAGTATCGACGCCCTAGGGAGTTCACCCCTCCACTTT
CASSIDALGSSPLHF
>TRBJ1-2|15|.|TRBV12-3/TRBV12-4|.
TGTGCCAGCCGGGCCTGGACAGCGGGAAACTATGGCTACACCTTC
CASRAWTAGNYGYTF
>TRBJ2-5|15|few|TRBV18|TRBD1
TGTGCCAGCTCACCCGGGACAGGGGGGCAGGAGACCCAGTACTTC
CASSPGTGGQETQYF
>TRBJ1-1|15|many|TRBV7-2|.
TGTGCCAGCAGCTTACACCACAACCTTAACACTGAAGCTTTCTTT
CASSLHHNLNTEAFF
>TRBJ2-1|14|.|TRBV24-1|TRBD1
TGTGCCACCAGTGAACCGGACAGGGCCGATGAGCAGTTCTTC
CATSEPDRADEQFF
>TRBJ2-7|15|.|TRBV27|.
TGTGCCAGCGGGCCTGTGCTGGGCGGATCCTACGAGCAGTACTTC
CASGPVLGGSYEQYF
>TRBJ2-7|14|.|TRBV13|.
TGTGCCAGCACCCTTAGGGGGAGGGGATACGAGCAGTACTTC
CASTLRGRGYEQYF
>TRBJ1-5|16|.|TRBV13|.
TGTGCCAGCAGCTTAATGGGGGCCCCGGGCAATCAGCCCCAGCATTTT
CASSLMGAPGNQPQHF
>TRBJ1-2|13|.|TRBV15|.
TGTGCCACCAGCAGCTCCAGGGGCTATGGCTACACCTTC
CATSSSRGYGYTF
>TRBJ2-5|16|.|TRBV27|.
TGTGCCAGCAGGGCTACCGCGGCAGCCGACCAAGAGACCCAGTACTTC
CASRATAAADQETQYF
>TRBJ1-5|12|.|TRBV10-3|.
TGTGCCATCAGTGTAAATGCCACGCCCCAGCATTTT
CAISVNATPQHF
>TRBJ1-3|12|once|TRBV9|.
TGTGCCAGCAGCAACTCTGGAAACACCATATATTTT
CASSNSGNTIYF
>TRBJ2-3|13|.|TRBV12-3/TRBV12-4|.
TGTGCCAGCCGTTCGGCTAGCACAGATACGCAGTATTTT
CASRSASTDTQYF
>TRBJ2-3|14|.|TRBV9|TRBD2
TGTGCCACCAGTTTAACTGGCGGGAGGGATACGCAGTATTTT
CATSLTGGRDTQYF
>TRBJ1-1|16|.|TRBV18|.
TGTGCCAGCTCACCGCGAGGAAGAGGGTCGAACACTGAAGCTTTCTTT
CASSPRGRGSNTEAFF
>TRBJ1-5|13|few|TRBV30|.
TGTGCCTGGAGTCGGAGGGAGGGGCAGCCCCAGCATTTT
CAWSRREGQPQHF
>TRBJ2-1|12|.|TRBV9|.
TGTGCCAGCAGCCCCGGGGGCTATGAGCAGTTCTTC
CASSPGGYEQFF
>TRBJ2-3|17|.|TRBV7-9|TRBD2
TGTGCCAGCAGCTCCCCTACTAGCGGGGGCTGGACAGATACGCAGTATTTT
CASSSPTSGGWTDTQYF
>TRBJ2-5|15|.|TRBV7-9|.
TGTGCCAGCAGCCCCACCAGGGCCACACGGGAGACCCAGTACTTC
CASSPTRATRETQYF
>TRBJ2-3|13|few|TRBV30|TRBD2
TGTGCCTTCCGGGAGGGAGGCACAGATACGCAGTATTTT
CAFREGGTDTQYF
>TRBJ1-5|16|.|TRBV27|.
TGTGCCAGCAGCCCCACTATTCAAAGCTTCAATCAGCCCCAGCATTTT
CASSPTIQSFNQPQHF
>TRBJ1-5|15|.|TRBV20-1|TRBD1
TGCAGTGCTAGAACCTTCGGACAGGCCGACCAGCCCCAGCATTTT
CSARTFGQADQPQHF
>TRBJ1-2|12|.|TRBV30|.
TGTGCCTGGATTAGGGCGGGCTCTGGCTACACCTTC
CAWIRAGSGYTF
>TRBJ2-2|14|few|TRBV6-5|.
TGTGCCAGCAGTTACTCCGCACTTGCCGGGGAGCTGTTTTTT
CASSYSALAGELFF
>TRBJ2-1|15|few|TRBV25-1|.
TGTGCCAGCAGTGGGCCCGGGAGCCCTTACAATGAGCAGTTCTTC
CASSGPGSPYNEQFF
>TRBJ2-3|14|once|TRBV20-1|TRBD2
TGCAGTGCCCAGCGGGACTCTAGCACAGATACGCAGTATTTT
CSAQRDSSTDTQYF
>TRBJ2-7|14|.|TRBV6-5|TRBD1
TGTGCCAGCAGTGGCCGGGACAGGGGTTACGAGCAGTACTTC
CASSGRDRGYEQYF
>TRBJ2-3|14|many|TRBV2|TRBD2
TGTGCCAGCAGGGGACTAGAGGCGACAGATACGCAGTATTTT
CASRGLEATDTQYF
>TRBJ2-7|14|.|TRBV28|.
TGTGCCAGCAGTCCAGGTCTAGCGACCTACGAGCAGTACTTC
CASSPGLATYEQYF
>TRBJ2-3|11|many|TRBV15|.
TGTGCCACCAGCAGTTTAGATACGCAGTATTTT
CATSSLDTQYF
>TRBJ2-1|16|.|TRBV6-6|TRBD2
TGCGCCAGCAGCTTGGACGGGGGGGCTCATTACAATGAGCAGTTCTTC
CASSLDGGAHYNEQFF
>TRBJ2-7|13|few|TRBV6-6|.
TGTGCCAGCACCCCTTTTTCCACTGGCGAGCAGTACTTC
CASTPFSTGEQYF
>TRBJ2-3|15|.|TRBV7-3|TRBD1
TGTGCCATCAGCCTCCGGGACAGGGGCACAGATACGCAGTATTTT
CAISLRDRGTDTQYF
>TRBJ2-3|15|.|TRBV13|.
TGTGCCAGCAGCTTGGGGTGGGGGAGCACAGATACGCAGTATTTT
CASSLGWGSTDTQYF
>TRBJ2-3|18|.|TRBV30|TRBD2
TGTGCCTGGAGGCATACGGGACTAGCGGTCCTAGGCACAGATACGCAGTATTTT
CAWRHTGLAVLGTDTQYF
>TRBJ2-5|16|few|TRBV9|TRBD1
TGTGCCAGCAGCGTAGAAGGGACAGAGATTAAAGAGACCCAGTACTTC
CASSVEGTEIKETQYF
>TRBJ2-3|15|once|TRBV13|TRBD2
TGTGCCAGCAGCTTGGCTAGCGGGAGCACAGATACGCAGTATTTT
CASSLASGSTDTQYF
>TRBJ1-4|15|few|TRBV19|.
TGTGCCAGTAGTAACAGGAAGATTGGGGATGAAAAACTGTTTTTT
CASSNRKIGDEKLFF
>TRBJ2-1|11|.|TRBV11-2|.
TGTGCCAGCAGCTTAGATGAGGAGCAGTTCTTC
CASSLDEEQFF
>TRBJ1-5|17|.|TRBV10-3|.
TGTGCCATCAGTGAGTCAGTGGGGGGAGTAGGCAATCAGCCCCAGCATTTT
CAISESVGGVGNQPQHF
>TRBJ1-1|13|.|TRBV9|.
TGTGCCAGCAGCGTAGGCCCCGGGACTGAAGCTTTCTTT
CASSVGPGTEAFF
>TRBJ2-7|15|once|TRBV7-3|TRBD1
TGTGCCAGCAGCCAAAGGACAGGGGCCTTCTACGAGCAGTACTTC
CASSQRTGAFYEQYF
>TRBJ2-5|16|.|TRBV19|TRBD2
TGTGCCAGTAGTATCGAGGGTAGTTGGACTAGAGAGACCCAGTACTTC
CASSIEGSWTRETQYF
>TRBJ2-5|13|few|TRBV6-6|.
TGTGCCAGCAGAGACAGTCTCCAAGAGACCCAGTACTTC
CASRDSLQETQYF
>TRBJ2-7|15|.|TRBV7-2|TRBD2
TGTGCCAGCAGCTTAGCAGCGGGGGCCCACTACGAGCAGTACTTC
CASSLAAGAHYEQYF
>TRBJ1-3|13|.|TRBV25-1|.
TGTGCCAGCAGTGATGAAGTCCGTGGACCCATATATTTT
CASSDEVRGPIYF
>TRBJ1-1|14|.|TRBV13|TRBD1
TGTGCCAGCAGCTCCAGGGGGGGAGGCACTGAAGCTTTCTTT
CASSSRGGGTEAFF
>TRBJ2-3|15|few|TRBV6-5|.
TGTGCCAGCAGTTACCGACAGACCAGCACAGATACGCAGTATTTT
CASSYRQTSTDTQYF